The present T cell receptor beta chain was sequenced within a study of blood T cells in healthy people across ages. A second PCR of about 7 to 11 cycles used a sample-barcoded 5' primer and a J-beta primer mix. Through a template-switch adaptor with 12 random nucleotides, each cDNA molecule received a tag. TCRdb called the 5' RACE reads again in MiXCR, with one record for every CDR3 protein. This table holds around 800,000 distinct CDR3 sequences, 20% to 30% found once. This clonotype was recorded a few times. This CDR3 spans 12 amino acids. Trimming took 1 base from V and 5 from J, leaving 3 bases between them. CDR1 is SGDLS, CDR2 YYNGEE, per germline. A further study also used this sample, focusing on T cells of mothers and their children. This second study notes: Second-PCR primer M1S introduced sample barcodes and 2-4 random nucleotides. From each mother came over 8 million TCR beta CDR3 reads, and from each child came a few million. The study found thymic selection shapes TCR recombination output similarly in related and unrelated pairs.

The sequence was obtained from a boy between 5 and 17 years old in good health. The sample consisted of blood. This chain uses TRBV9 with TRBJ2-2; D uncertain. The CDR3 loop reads CASSVLTGELFF. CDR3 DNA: TGTGCCAGCAGCGTATTAACCGGGGAGCTGTTTTTT.